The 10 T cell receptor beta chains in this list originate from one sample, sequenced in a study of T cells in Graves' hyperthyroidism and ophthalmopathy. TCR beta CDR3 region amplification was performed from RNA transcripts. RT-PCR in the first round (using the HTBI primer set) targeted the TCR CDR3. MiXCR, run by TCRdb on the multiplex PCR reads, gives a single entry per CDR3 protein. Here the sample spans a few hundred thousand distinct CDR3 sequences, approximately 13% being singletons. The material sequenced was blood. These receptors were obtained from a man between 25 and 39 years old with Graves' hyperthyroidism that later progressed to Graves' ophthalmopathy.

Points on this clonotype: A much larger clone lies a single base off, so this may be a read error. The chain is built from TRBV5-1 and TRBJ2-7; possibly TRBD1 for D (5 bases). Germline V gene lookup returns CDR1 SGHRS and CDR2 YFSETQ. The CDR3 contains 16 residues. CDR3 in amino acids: CASSFLGQGGVYGQYF. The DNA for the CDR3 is TGCGCCAGCAGCTTTCTTGGGCAGGGTGGCGTCTACGGGCAGTACTTC.

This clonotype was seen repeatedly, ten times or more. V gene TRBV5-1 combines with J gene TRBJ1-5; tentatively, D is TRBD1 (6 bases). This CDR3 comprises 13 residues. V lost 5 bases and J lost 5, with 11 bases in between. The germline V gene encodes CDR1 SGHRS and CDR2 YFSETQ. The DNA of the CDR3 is TGCGCCAGCAGGAGGGGGTTCGATCAGCCCCAGCATTTT. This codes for CASRRGFDQPQHF. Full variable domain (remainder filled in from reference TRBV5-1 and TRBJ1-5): KAGVTQTPRYLIKTRGQQVTLSCSPISGHRSVSWYQQTPGQGLQFLFEYFSETQRNKGNFPGRFSGRQFSNSRSEMNVSTLELGDSALYLCASRRGFDQPQHFGDGTRLSIL.

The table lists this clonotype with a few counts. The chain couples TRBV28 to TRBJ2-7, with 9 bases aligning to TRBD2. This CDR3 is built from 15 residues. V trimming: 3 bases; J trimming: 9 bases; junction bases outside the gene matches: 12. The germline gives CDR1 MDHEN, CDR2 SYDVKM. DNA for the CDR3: TGTGCCAGCAGTTTGTTAGCGGGGGCGGGGGAAGGGCAGTACTTC. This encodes CASSLLAGAGEGQYF.

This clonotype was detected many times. CDR3 in amino acids: CAWSMRDTQYF. DNA of the CDR3: TGTGCCTGGAGTATGCGGGATACGCAGTATTTT. The chain uses TRBV30 and TRBJ2-3; no clear D. CDR3 length equals 11 residues. CDR1 is GTSNPN and CDR2 is SVGIG in the germline V gene (reference sequence). The germline V and J ends were trimmed by 2 bases and 6 bases, with 6 bases remaining between them.

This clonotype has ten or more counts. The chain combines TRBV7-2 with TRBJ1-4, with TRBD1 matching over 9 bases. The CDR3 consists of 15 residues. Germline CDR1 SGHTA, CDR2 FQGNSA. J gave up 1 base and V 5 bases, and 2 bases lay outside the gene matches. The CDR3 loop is CASSMTGGTNEKLFF. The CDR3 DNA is TGTGCCAGCAGCATGACAGGGGGAACTAATGAAAAACTGTTTTTT.

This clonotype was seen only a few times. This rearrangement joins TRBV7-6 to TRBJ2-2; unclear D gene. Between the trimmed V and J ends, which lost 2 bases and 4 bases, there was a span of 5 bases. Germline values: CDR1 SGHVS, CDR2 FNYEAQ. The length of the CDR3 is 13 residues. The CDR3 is CASSLLITGELFF. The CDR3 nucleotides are TGTGCCAGCAGCTTATTGATCACCGGGGAGCTGTTTTTT.

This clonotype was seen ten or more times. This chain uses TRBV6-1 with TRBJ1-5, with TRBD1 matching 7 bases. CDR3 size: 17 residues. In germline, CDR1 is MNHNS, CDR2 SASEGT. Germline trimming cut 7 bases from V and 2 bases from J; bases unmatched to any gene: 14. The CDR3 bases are TGTGCCAGCACCGCCATCTCTGACAGGGTGGGCAATCAGCCCCAGCATTTT. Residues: CASTAISDRVGNQPQHF.

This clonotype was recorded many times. CDR3 in amino acids: CSARGFDTGAVEQYF. The CDR3 nucleotides are TGCAGTGCTAGAGGATTTGACACAGGGGCTGTCGAGCAGTACTTC. This chain links TRBV20-1 with TRBJ2-7, with 7 bases fitting TRBD1. V dropped 1 base and J dropped 6; count of bases not matched to a gene: 12. This CDR3 comprises 15 residues. CDR1 is DFQATT, CDR2 SNEGSKA, per germline (reference sequence).

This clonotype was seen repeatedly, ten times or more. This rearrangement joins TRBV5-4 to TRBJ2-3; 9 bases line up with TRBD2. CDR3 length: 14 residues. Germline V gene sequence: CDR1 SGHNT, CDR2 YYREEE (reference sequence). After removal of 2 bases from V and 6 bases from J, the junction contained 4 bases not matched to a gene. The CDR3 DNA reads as TGTGCCAGCAGCTTCAGGACTAGCGCCGATACGCAGTATTTT. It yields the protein CASSFRTSADTQYF.

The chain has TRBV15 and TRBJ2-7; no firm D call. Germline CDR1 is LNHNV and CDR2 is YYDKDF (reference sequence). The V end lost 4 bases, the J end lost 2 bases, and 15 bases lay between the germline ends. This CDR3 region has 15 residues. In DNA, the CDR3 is TGTGCCACCAGCATGTTCAGACAAGGACCCTACGAGCAGTACTTC. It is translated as CATSMFRQGPYEQYF. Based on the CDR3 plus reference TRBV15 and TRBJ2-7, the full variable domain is DAMVIQNPRYQVTQFGKPVTLSCSQTLNHNVMYWYQQKSSQAPKLLFHYYDKDFNNEADTPDNFQSRRPNTSFCFLDIRSPGLGDTAMYLCATSMFRQGPYEQYFGPGTRLTVT.